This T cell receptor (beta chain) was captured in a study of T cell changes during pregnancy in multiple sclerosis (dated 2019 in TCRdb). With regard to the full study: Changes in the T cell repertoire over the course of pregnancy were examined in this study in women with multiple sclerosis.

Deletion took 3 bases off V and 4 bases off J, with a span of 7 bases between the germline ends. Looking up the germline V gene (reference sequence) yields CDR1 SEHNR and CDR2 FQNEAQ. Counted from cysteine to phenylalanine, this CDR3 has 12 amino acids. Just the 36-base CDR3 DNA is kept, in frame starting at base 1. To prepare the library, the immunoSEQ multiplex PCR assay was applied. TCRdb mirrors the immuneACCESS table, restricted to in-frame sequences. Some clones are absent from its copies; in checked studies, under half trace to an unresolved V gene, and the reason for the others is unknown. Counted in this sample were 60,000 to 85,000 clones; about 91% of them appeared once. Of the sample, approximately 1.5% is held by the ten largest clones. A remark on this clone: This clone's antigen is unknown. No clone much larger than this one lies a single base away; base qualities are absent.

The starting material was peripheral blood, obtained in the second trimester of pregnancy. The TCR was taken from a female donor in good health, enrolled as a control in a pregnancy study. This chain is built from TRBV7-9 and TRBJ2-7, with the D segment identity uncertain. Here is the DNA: TGTGCCAGCAGCTTCGGTGAATACGAGCAGTACTTC. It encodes CASSFGEYEQYF. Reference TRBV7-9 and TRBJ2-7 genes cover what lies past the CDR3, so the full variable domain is DTGVSQNPRHKITKRGQNVTFRCDPISEHNRLYWYRQTLGQGPEFLTYFQNEAQLEKSRLLSDRFSAERPKGSFSTLEIQRTEQGDSAMYLCASSFGEYEQYFGPGTRLTVT.